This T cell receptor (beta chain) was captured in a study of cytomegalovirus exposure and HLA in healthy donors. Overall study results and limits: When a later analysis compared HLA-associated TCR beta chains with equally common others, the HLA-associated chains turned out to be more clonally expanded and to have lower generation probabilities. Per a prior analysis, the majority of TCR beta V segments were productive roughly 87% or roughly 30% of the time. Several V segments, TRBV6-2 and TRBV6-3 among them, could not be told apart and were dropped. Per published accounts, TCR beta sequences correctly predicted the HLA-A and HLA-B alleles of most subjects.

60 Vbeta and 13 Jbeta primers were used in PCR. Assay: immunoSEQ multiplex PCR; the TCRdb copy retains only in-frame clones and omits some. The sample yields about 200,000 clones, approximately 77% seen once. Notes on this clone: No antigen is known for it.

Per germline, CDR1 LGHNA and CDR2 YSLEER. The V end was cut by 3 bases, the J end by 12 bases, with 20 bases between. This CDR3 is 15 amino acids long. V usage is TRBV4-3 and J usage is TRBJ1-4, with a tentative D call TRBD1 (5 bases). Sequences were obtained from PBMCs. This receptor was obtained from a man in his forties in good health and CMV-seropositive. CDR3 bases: TGCGCCAGCAGCCAGTCCGGGACCCCGGGGGTGGAACTGTTTTTT. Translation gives CASSQSGTPGVELFF.